This section outlines one TCR beta chain sequence together with its context. This specimen comes from a study of T-cell reconstitution after alpha-beta-depleted transplantation in children. Unique molecular identifiers were built into the TCRbeta library. TCRdb reanalysed the PCR reads using MiXCR and keeps one entry per CDR3 protein. The sample holds a few hundred thousand distinct CDR3 sequences, roughly 17% seen once. This specimen was PBMCs, mostly from graft donor cells, taken 360 days after TCRalphabeta/CD19-depleted stem cell transplant. The TCR originated in a boy younger than two who had a stem cell transplant for Wiskott-Aldrich syndrome, so the T cells may come from the graft donor.

The CDR3 sequence is CAWSVPQGAYNEQFF. CDR3 sequence (DNA): TGTGCCTGGAGTGTACCTCAGGGAGCCTACAATGAGCAGTTCTTC. This chain links TRBV30 with TRBJ2-1; D may correspond to TRBD1 or TRBD2 (5 bases each). Trimming took 0 bases from V and 2 from J, leaving 11 bases between them. This CDR3 is 15 amino acids long. CDR1 GTSNPN and CDR2 SVGIG come from the germline V gene (reference sequence). The full variable domain, with the rest looked up from reference TRBV30 and TRBJ2-1, is SQTIHQWPATLVQPVGSPLSLECTVEGTSNPNLYWYRQAAGRGLQLLFYSVGIGQISSEVPQNLSASRPQDRQFILSSKKLLLSDSGFYLCAWSVPQGAYNEQFFGPGTRLTVL.